Listed here is a single T cell receptor (beta chain). This entry is derived from a study of control samples from healthy donors and cancer patients. The assay was immunoSEQ multiplex PCR, and TCRdb's table has in-frame clones only and misses some. The data contain 230,000 or so clones, 85% to 95% of them singletons. Trimming removed 5 bases at V and 5 bases at J, with 6 bases between. This CDR3 region has 11 residues. The germline V gene has CDR1 MDHEN and CDR2 SYDVKM. The receptor was isolated from a man aged 45-65 years in good health. Material for sequencing was blood. This chain links TRBV28 with TRBJ1-2; D possibly corresponds to TRBD1 (6 bases). The DNA of the CDR3 is TGTGCCAGCAGTGGACAGTATGGCTACACCTTC. Protein product: CASSGQYGYTF.